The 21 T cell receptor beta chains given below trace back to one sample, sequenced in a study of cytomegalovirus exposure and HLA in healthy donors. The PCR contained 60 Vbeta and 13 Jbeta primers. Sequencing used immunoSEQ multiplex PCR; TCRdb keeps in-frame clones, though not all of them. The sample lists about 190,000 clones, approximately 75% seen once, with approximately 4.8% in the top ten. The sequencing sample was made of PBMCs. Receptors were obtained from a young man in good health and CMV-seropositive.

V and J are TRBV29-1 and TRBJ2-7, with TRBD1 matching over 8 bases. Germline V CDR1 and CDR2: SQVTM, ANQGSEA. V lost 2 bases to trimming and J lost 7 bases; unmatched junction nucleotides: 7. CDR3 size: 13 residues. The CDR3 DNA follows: TGCAGCGTTGAACCTCAGGGGGCCGGGGAGCAGTACTTC. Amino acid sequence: CSVEPQGAGEQYF.

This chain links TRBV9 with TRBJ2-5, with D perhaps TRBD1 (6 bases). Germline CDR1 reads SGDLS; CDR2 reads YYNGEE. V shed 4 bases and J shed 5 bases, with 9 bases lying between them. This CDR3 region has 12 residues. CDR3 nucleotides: TGTGCCAGCAGCTTCAGGGGCGAGACCCAGTACTTC. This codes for CASSFRGETQYF.

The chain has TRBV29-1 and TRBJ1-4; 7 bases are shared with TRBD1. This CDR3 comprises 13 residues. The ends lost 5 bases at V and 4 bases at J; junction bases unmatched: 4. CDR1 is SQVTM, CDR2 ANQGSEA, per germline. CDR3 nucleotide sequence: TGCAGCGTTACGACAGGGATTAATGAAAAACTGTTTTTT. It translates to CSVTTGINEKLFF.

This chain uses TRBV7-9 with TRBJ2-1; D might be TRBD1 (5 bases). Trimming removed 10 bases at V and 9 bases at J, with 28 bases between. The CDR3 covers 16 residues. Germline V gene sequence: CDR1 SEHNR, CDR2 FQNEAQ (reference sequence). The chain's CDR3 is CAIFHAVLGPLGEQFF. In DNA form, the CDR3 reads TGTGCCATCTTTCATGCCGTTTTGGGGCCCCTCGGTGAGCAGTTCTTC.

CDR3 DNA sequence: TGTGCCAGCAGCTCTATGCCGGGGACACCTAGGGGCGAGCAGTACTTC. Amino acid sequence: CASSSMPGTPRGEQYF. The rearrangement links TRBV7-2 to TRBJ2-7, with TRBD1 as a possible D gene (6 bases). This CDR3 comprises 16 residues. Germline V gene lookup returns CDR1 SGHTA and CDR2 FQGNSA. V lost 4 bases, J lost 6 bases, and 22 bases lay in between. Supplemented by reference TRBV7-2 and TRBJ2-7, the full variable domain reads GAGVSQSPSNKVTEKGKDVELRCDPISGHTALYWYRQSLGQGLEFLIYFQGNSAPDKSGLPSDRFSAERTGGSVSTLTIQRTQQEDSAVYLCASSSMPGTPRGEQYFGPGTRLTVT.

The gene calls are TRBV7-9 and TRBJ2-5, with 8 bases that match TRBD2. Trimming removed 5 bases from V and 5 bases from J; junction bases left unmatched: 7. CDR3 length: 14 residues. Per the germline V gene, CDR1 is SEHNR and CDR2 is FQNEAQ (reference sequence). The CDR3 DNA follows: TGTGCCAGCAGCACGGGGGGGGATGGGGAGACCCAGTACTTC. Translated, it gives CASSTGGDGETQYF.

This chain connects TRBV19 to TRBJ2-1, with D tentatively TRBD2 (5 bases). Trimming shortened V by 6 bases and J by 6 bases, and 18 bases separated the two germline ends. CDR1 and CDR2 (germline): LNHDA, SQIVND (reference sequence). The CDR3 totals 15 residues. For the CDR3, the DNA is TGTGCCAGTAGCATCATAAAGTATGAGGGCAATGAGCAGTTCTTC. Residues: CASSIIKYEGNEQFF.

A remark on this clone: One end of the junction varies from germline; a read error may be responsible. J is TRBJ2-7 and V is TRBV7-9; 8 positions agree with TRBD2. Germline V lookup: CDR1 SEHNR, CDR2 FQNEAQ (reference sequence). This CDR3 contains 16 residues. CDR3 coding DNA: TGTTCCAGCAGCTTAGCGCGGCGGGGGGTTGTCGGCGAGCAGTACTTC. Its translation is CSSSLARRGVVGEQYF.

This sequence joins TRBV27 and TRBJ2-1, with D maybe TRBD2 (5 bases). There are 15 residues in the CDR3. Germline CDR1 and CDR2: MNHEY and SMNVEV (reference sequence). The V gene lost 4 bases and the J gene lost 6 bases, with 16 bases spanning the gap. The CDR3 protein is CASSSILERANEQFF. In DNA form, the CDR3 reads TGTGCCAGCAGTTCCATCCTTGAGAGGGCCAATGAGCAGTTCTTC.

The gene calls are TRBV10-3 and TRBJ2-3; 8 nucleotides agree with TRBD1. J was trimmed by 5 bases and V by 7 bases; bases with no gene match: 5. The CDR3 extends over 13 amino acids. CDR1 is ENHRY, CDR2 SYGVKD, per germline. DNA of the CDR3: TGTGCCATCAAGGGACAGGCCTTAGATACGCAGTATTTT. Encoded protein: CAIKGQALDTQYF.

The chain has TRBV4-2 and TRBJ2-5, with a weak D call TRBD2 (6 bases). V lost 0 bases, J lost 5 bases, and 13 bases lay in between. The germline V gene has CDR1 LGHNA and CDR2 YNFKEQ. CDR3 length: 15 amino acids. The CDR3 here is CASSQDSGTRETQYF. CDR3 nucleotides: TGTGCCAGCAGCCAAGACTCCGGGACTCGGGAGACCCAGTACTTC.

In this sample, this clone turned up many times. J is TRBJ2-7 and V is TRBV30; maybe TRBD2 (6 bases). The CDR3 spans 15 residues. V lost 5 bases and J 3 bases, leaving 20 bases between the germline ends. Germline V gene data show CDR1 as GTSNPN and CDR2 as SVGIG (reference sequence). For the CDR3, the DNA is TGTGCCTGGGTTCCCCGGGGGTTCACCTTCTACGAGCAGTACTTC. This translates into CAWVPRGFTFYEQYF.

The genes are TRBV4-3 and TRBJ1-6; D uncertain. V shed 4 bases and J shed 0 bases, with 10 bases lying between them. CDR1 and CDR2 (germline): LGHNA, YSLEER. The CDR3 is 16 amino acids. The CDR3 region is CASSLRSRSYNSPLHF. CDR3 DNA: TGCGCCAGCAGCCTCCGGAGCCGCTCCTATAATTCACCCCTCCACTTT.

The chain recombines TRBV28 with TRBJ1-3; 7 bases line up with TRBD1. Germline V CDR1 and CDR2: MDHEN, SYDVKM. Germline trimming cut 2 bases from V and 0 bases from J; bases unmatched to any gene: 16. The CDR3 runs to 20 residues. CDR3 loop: CASSLPLQGRTVLSGNTIYF. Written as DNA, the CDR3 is TGTGCCAGCAGTTTACCCCTACAGGGGCGTACAGTTCTCTCTGGAAACACCATATATTTT.

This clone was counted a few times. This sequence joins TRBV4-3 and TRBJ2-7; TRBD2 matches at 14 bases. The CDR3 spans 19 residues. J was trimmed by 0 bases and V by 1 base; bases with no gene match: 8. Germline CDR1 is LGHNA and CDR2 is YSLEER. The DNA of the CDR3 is TGCGCCAGCAGCCAAGGGTATAGGGGACTAGCGGGGGTCTCCTACGAGCAGTACTTC. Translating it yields CASSQGYRGLAGVSYEQYF.

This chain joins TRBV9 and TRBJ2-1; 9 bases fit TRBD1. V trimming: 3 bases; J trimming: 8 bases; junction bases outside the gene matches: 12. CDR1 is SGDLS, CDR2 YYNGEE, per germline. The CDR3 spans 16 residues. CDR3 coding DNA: TGTGCCAGCAGCGCCCGTCGGGACAGGGCTTCCGATGAGCAGTTCTTC. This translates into CASSARRDRASDEQFF.

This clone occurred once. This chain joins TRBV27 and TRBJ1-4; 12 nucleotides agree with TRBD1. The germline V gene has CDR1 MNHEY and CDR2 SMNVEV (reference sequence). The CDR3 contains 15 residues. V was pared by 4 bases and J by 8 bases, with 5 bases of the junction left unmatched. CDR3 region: CASSWGQGAQEKLFF. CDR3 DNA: TGTGCCAGCAGTTGGGGACAGGGGGCTCAAGAAAAACTGTTTTTT. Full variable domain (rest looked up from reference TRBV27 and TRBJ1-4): EAQVTQNPRYLITVTGKKLTVTCSQNMNHEYMSWYRQDPGLGLRQIYYSMNVEVTDKGDVPEGYKVSRKEKRNFPLILESPSPNQTSLYFCASSWGQGAQEKLFFGSGTQLSVL.

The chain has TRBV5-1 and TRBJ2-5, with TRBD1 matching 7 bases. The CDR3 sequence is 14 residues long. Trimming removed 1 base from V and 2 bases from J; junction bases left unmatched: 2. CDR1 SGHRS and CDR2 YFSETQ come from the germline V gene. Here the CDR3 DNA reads TGCGCCAGCAGCTTGAAGGGGGCTCAAGAGACCCAGTACTTC. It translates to CASSLKGAQETQYF.

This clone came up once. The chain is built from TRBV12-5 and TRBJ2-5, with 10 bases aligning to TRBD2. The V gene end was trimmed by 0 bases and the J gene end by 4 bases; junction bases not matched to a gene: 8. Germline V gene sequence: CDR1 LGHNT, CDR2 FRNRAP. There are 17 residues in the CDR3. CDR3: CASGLVVSGRSGETQYF. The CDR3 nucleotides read TGTGCTAGTGGTTTGGTTGTTAGCGGGAGGTCAGGAGAGACCCAGTACTTC.

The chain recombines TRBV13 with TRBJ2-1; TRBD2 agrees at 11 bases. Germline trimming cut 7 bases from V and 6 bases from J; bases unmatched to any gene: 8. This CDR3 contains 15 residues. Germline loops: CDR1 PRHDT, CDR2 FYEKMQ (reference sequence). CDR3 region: CASTYSGGAFNEQFF. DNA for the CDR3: TGTGCCAGCACCTATAGCGGGGGGGCTTTCAATGAGCAGTTCTTC.

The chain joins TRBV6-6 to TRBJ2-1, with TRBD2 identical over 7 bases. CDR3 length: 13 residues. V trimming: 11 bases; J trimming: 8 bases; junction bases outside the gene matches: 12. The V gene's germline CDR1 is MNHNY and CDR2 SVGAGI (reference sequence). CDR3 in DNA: TGTGCCGGGGTGACTAGCCCGGGGGATGAGCAGTTCTTC. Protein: CAGVTSPGDEQFF.